Each of the 3 T cell receptor beta chains below was sequenced from the same sample in a study of blood T cell repertoires in COVID-19. Assay used: immunoSEQ multiplex PCR; TCRdb lists only in-frame clones, some missing. The sample shows about 250,000 clones, roughly 86% of them seen only once. Sequenced input: peripheral blood. The receptors come from a woman aged 55-75 years who had recovered from COVID-19.

In this sample, this clone turned up a few times. Other DNA sequences within the sample encode an identical CDR3. The gene calls are TRBV18 and TRBJ1-6; 8 bases align to TRBD1. The CDR3 loop spans 15 amino acids. Per germline, CDR1 KGHSH and CDR2 LQKENI. V trimming: 3 bases; J trimming: 9 bases; junction bases outside the gene matches: 7. Here the CDR3 DNA reads TGTGCCAGCTCACCTCCACCAGGGGGCGGTTCACCCCTCCACTTT. It translates to CASSPPPGGGSPLHF.

The chain couples TRBV6-5 to TRBJ2-1, with TRBD1 identical over 7 bases. Germline-derived CDR1 and CDR2 are MNHEY and SVGAGI. CDR3 length equals 15 residues. With V trimmed by 5 bases and J by 6 bases, 10 bases remained unmatched. CDR3 residues: CASSTRTGLVNEQFF. CDR3 nucleotides: TGTGCCAGCAGTACCCGGACAGGATTGGTCAATGAGCAGTTCTTC.

V and J are TRBV24-1 and TRBJ2-1; 8 bases are shared with TRBD2. This CDR3 has 15 residues. Germline V gives CDR1 KGHDR, CDR2 SFDVKD. V trimming: 2 bases; J trimming: 2 bases; junction bases outside the gene matches: 1. The CDR3 nucleotides read TGTGCCACCAGTGATTCGGGGGGGACCTACAATGAGCAGTTCTTC. This codes for CATSDSGGTYNEQFF.